These T cell receptor beta chains were read from a single sample in a study of CD8+ T cells in alopecia areata. TCRdb's table, derived via immunoSEQ multiplex PCR, lists solely in-frame clones and lacks some. The sample has some 110,000 clones; about three fifths are singletons. The sequencing here drew on CD8+ T cells sorted from blood, taken at week 4, from a patient treated with tofacitinib. Receptor source: a human donor with alopecia areata. The CDR3 runs from the conserved cysteine through the conserved F or W. The order of the fields is D gene, V gene, J gene, clone size, CDR3 protein, CDR3 DNA. The D gene is left open where the match is weak. Only part of the rows carry a size: once, few, many, or a class if the clone is expanded.

TRBD1	TRBV7-9	TRBJ2-7	few	CASSLVGTGTLYEQYF	TGTGCCAGCAGCTTAGTTGGGACAGGGACCCTCTACGAGCAGTACTTC
TRBD2	TRBV27	TRBJ2-5	-	CASRSGGLETQYF	TGTGCCAGCAGAAGCGGGGGATTGGAGACCCAGTACTTC
-	TRBV29-1	TRBJ1-2	-	CSVVTHNNYGYTF	TGCAGCGTTGTGACCCACAACAACTATGGCTACACCTTC
TRBD2	TRBV29-1	TRBJ2-7	-	CSAYRTSGYEQYF	TGCAGCGCCTACCGGACTAGCGGCTACGAGCAGTACTTC
-	TRBV10-3	TRBJ2-7	-	CAISEPGYEQYF	TGTGCCATCAGTGAACCCGGTTACGAGCAGTACTTC
-	TRBV30	TRBJ2-3	-	CAWSAIGEGTDTQYF	TGTGCCTGGAGTGCAATTGGGGAGGGCACAGATACGCAGTATTTT
-	TRBV30	TRBJ1-1	-	CAWEEGTNTEAFF	TGTGCCTGGGAGGAGGGGACGAACACTGAAGCTTTCTTT
-	TRBV27	TRBJ2-7	-	CASSATATYEQYF	TGTGCCAGCAGTGCTACAGCGACTTACGAGCAGTACTTC
-	TRBV27	TRBJ1-6	-	CASSWSGVTPLHF	TGTGCCAGCAGTTGGTCCGGGGTGACACCCCTCCACTTT
-	TRBV30	TRBJ1-2	few	CAWSRWDGYTF	TGTGCCTGGAGTCGGTGGGATGGCTACACCTTC
-	TRBV5-6	TRBJ1-2	-	CASSLVAGEGYTF	TGTGCCAGCAGCTTGGTTGCGGGGGAAGGCTACACCTTC
-	TRBV15	TRBJ1-1	-	CATSRDSTGATEAFF	TGTGCCACCAGCAGAGACTCCACTGGAGCCACTGAAGCTTTCTTT
TRBD1	TRBV25-1	TRBJ2-7	-	CASSEHRTGEQYF	TGTGCCAGCAGTGAACACAGGACAGGGGAGCAGTACTTC
TRBD1	TRBV29-1	TRBJ1-2	-	CSVVRTGTEEGYGYTF	TGCAGCGTTGTTAGGACAGGGACCGAAGAGGGGTATGGCTACACCTTC
-	TRBV18	TRBJ1-2	few	CASSHLMGDPNYGYTF	TGTGCCAGCTCACACCTTATGGGGGACCCTAACTATGGCTACACCTTC
TRBD1	TRBV30	TRBJ2-7	-	CAWEETGNEQYF	TGTGCCTGGGAGGAGACAGGGAACGAGCAGTACTTC
-	TRBV6-5	TRBJ2-3	few	CASSYSSTDTQYF	TGTGCCAGCAGTTACTCGTCCACAGATACGCAGTATTTT
-	TRBV15	TRBJ1-2	-	CATGDGANYGYTF	TGTGCCACCGGGGACGGAGCTAACTATGGCTACACCTTC
-	TRBV30	TRBJ2-7	-	CAWSVLGGQYF	TGTGCCTGGAGTGTACTCGGGGGTCAGTACTTC
-	TRBV15	TRBJ2-6	-	CATSRVTTYSGANVLTF	TGTGCCACCAGCAGAGTAACCACGTACTCTGGGGCCAACGTCCTGACTTTC
TRBD1	TRBV29-1	TRBJ2-2	few	CSVEGTSGQADTGELFF	TGCAGCGTTGAAGGAACGTCCGGACAGGCGGACACCGGGGAGCTGTTTTTT
-	TRBV16	TRBJ2-1	few	CASSQSPWGNEQFF	TGTGCCAGCAGCCAATCCCCCTGGGGGAATGAGCAGTTCTTC
TRBD1	TRBV7-9	TRBJ2-5	few	CASSPWDRGYEETQYF	TGTGCCAGCAGCCCCTGGGACAGGGGGTACGAAGAGACCCAGTACTTC
TRBD1	TRBV7-9	TRBJ1-1	few	CASSGTVNTEAFF	TGTGCCAGCAGCGGGACAGTGAACACTGAAGCTTTCTTT
-	TRBV29-1	TRBJ1-2	-	CSVEVGLRGVNYGYTF	TGCAGCGTTGAGGTTGGCCTGAGAGGGGTTAACTATGGCTACACCTTC
-	TRBV30	TRBJ1-1	-	CAWSKANTEAFF	TGTGCCTGGAGTAAAGCTAACACTGAAGCTTTCTTT
TRBD1	TRBV5-1	TRBJ2-3	-	CASSLGQSTDTQYF	TGCGCCAGCAGCCTGGGACAGAGCACAGATACGCAGTATTTT
TRBD2	TRBV14	TRBJ2-5	few	CASSQTSDETQYF	TGTGCCAGCAGCCAGACTAGCGATGAGACCCAGTACTTC
-	TRBV4-1	TRBJ2-7	-	CASSQLYGSYEQYF	TGCGCCAGCAGCCAATTGTACGGCTCCTACGAGCAGTACTTC
-	TRBV28	TRBJ1-2	-	CASTFSAGGGYTF	TGTGCCAGCACCTTTTCCGCGGGTGGTGGCTACACCTTC
-	TRBV4-1	TRBJ2-1	-	CASSGIQSSYNEQFF	TGCGCCAGCAGCGGGATACAGAGCTCCTACAATGAGCAGTTCTTC
-	TRBV29-1	TRBJ2-3	few	CSVEGTGEATDTQYF	TGCAGCGTTGAGGGAACAGGGGAGGCGACAGATACGCAGTATTTT
-	TRBV30	TRBJ2-7	-	CAWSVFYEQYF	TGTGCCTGGAGTGTTTTCTACGAGCAGTACTTC
-	TRBV4-1	TRBJ1-2	-	CASSQERSYYGYTF	TGCGCCAGCAGCCAAGAAAGGTCCTACTATGGCTACACCTTC
TRBD1	TRBV5-1	TRBJ2-7	few	CASSSGQGYDEQYF	TGCGCCAGCAGCTCTGGACAGGGTTATGACGAGCAGTACTTC
-	TRBV7-2	TRBJ1-2	-	CASSLTGLANYGYTF	TGTGCCAGCAGCTTAACAGGGTTAGCTAACTATGGCTACACCTTC
-	TRBV11-2	TRBJ1-2	-	CASSLVDTDYGYTF	TGTGCCAGCAGCTTAGTGGACACCGACTATGGCTACACCTTC
-	TRBV6-5	TRBJ1-2	once	CASTPGYYGYTF	TGTGCCAGCACGCCAGGGTACTATGGCTACACCTTC
-	TRBV29-1	TRBJ1-1	-	CSADTQEMNTEAFF	TGCAGCGCTGATACGCAGGAGATGAACACTGAAGCTTTCTTT
TRBD1	TRBV11-2	TRBJ2-1	-	CASSFPGRQGAGDEQFF	TGTGCCAGCAGCTTCCCAGGGCGGCAGGGGGCAGGAGATGAGCAGTTCTTC
TRBD1	TRBV7-2	TRBJ2-2	few	CASSLVQGASGELFF	TGTGCCAGCAGCTTAGTACAGGGGGCAAGCGGGGAGCTGTTTTTT
-	TRBV29-1	TRBJ2-3	-	CSVRDGTDTQYF	TGCAGCGTTAGGGACGGCACAGATACGCAGTATTTT
-	TRBV4-1	TRBJ2-7	few	CASSQVGAFGSYEQYF	TGCGCCAGCAGCCAAGTCGGGGCGTTCGGGTCCTACGAGCAGTACTTC
TRBD1	TRBV5-6	TRBJ2-5	-	CASRLPPGTGQETQYF	TGTGCCAGCAGACTACCACCCGGGACAGGACAAGAGACCCAGTACTTC